One and the same sample provided the 14 T cell receptor beta chains below, sequenced in a study of T cells after yellow fever vaccination. TCRdb reanalysed the 5' RACE reads using MiXCR and keeps one entry per CDR3 protein. Of roughly 500,000 distinct CDR3 sequences listed, roughly a fifth are singletons. The input for sequencing was PBMCs, taken 15 days after the yellow fever booster vaccination. All receptors derive from a man in his thirties or forties who received the YFV17D yellow fever vaccine.

J is TRBJ2-3 and V is TRBV12-3 or TRBV12-4; 8 bases align to TRBD2. The CDR3 sequence is 15 residues long. V gave up 6 bases and J gave up 4 bases; unmatched junction bases: 9. The CDR3 loop is CASSRIAGTADTQYF. Here the CDR3 DNA reads TGTGCCAGCAGCCGGATAGCGGGGACGGCAGATACGCAGTATTTT.

The chain combines TRBV24-1 with TRBJ2-3; the D gene is possibly TRBD2 (6 bases). This CDR3 has 16 amino acids. Germline assignment: CDR1 KGHDR and CDR2 SFDVKD. V shed 2 bases and J shed 2 bases, with 13 bases lying between them. Written as DNA, the CDR3 is TGTGCCACCAGTGATTCCCGGGGAGGATCCACAGATACGCAGTATTTT. Translating gives CATSDSRGGSTDTQYF.

The chain joins TRBV10-3 to TRBJ2-5, with D possibly TRBD2 on 6 matching bases. This CDR3 comprises 13 residues. V was pared by 2 bases and J by 4 bases, with 8 bases between. From germline, CDR1 is ENHRY and CDR2 SYGVKD. CDR3 coding DNA: TGTGCCATCAGTGAGGTGGAGGGAGAGACCCAGTACTTC. Protein product: CAISEVEGETQYF.

The chain combines TRBV27 with TRBJ2-7; weak D call: TRBD2 (5 bases). Trimming shortened V by 6 bases and J by 5 bases, and 20 bases separated the two germline ends. Germline-derived CDR1 and CDR2 are MNHEY and SMNVEV (reference sequence). The CDR3 sequence is 15 residues long. The CDR3 here is CASSLGWGFSDEQYF. In DNA, the CDR3 is TGTGCCAGCAGCCTTGGTTGGGGTTTTAGCGACGAGCAGTACTTC.

CDR3 residues: CASSYFLDRGQGNGYTF. The DNA for the CDR3 is TGTGCCAGCAGTTATTTCCTGGACAGGGGGCAAGGAAATGGCTACACCTTC. The genes are TRBV6-5 and TRBJ1-2; TRBD1 matches 11 bases. J was trimmed by 6 bases and V by 3 bases; bases with no gene match: 12. The CDR3 length is 17 residues. Germline CDR1 and CDR2: MNHEY and SVGAGI.

This sequence joins TRBV24-1 and TRBJ2-3, with 7 positions matching TRBD2. In germline, CDR1 is KGHDR, CDR2 SFDVKD. The J segment lost 4 bases and the V segment lost 3 bases, leaving 12 bases of the junction unmatched. This CDR3 is built from 17 residues. The CDR3 loop is CATSDEIGGRHSDTQYF. For the CDR3, the DNA is TGTGCCACCAGTGATGAGATTGGCGGGAGACACTCAGATACGCAGTATTTT.

This clonotype occurred a few times. The chain couples TRBV7-2 to TRBJ1-1; 10 positions agree with TRBD1. J gave up 3 bases and V 5 bases, and 6 bases lay outside the gene matches. This CDR3 contains 15 residues. Germline CDR1 SGHTA, CDR2 FQGNSA. The CDR3 sequence: CASSPRTGGYTEAFF. The CDR3 DNA is TGTGCCAGCAGCCCCCGGACAGGGGGGTACACTGAAGCTTTCTTT. The whole variable domain, filled in from reference TRBV7-2 and TRBJ1-1, reads GAGVSQSPSNKVTEKGKDVELRCDPISGHTALYWYRQSLGQGLEFLIYFQGNSAPDKSGLPSDRFSAERTGGSVSTLTIQRTQQEDSAVYLCASSPRTGGYTEAFFGQGTRLTVV.

The chain recombines TRBV6-2 or TRBV6-3 with TRBJ1-2; the D gene is possibly TRBD1 (5 bases). The V gene's germline CDR1 is MNHEY and CDR2 SVGEGT. Trimming cost V 5 bases and J 4 bases, with 14 bases left between them. This CDR3 spans 14 amino acids. The CDR3 nucleotides read TGTGCCAGCAGTCCGCAGGGCGTAAGCTATGGCTACACCTTC. It is translated as CASSPQGVSYGYTF.

V and J are TRBV11-2 and TRBJ2-2; 9 bases are shared with TRBD2. CDR1 and CDR2 from the germline V gene are SGHAT and FQNNGV. The J segment lost 1 base and the V segment lost 2 bases, leaving 8 bases of the junction unmatched. CDR3 size: 18 residues. CDR3 DNA: TGTGCCAGCAGCTTATATGCTAGCGGGATGGGGAACACCGGGGAGCTGTTTTTT. Protein product: CASSLYASGMGNTGELFF.

This chain joins TRBV6-1 and TRBJ2-3, with D possibly being TRBD2 (5 bases). CDR3 size: 17 residues. Germline V gene sequence: CDR1 MNHNS, CDR2 SASEGT. V lost 6 bases to trimming and J lost 2 bases, with 21 bases between them. CDR3 bases: TGTGCCAGCAGCCCATCGCGGACGGGGATAGCCACAGATACGCAGTATTTT. The encoded protein is CASSPSRTGIATDTQYF.

The V gene is TRBV7-8, the J gene TRBJ1-4, with 7 bases fitting TRBD1. The V gene end was trimmed by 7 bases and the J gene end by 11 bases; junction bases not matched to a gene: 4. CDR3 size: 11 residues. Germline V CDR1 and CDR2: SGHVS, FQNEAQ. The CDR3 spells CASTPGGKLFF. The CDR3 region has the DNA TGTGCCAGCACCCCAGGGGGTAAACTGTTTTTT.

This sequence joins TRBV6-1 and TRBJ2-7, with TRBD2 identical over 8 bases. Germline V gene sequence: CDR1 MNHNS, CDR2 SASEGT. Trimming took 3 bases from V and 3 from J; bases not matched to a gene: 4. The CDR3 sequence is 14 residues long. For the CDR3, the DNA is TGTGCCAGCAGTGAGGCGGGAGGCGTCTACGAGCAGTACTTC. Amino acid sequence: CASSEAGGVYEQYF.

The chain has TRBV29-1 and TRBJ2-5, with D possibly matching TRBD2 (6 bases). Germline loops: CDR1 SQVTM, CDR2 ANQGSEA. The V and J ends lost 7 bases and 5 bases respectively, with 20 bases between them. The CDR3 runs 14 residues. The CDR3 nucleotides read TGCAGCGCCCTACCGGAGCGGGCCGGTGAGACCCAGTACTTC. Residues: CSALPERAGETQYF.

This clonotype has at least ten counts. J is TRBJ2-1 and V is TRBV5-6; unclear D gene. The CDR3 is made up of 15 amino acids. Trimming took off 4 bases at V and 8 bases at J, with 19 bases between the two ends. Germline V gene data show CDR1 as SGHDT and CDR2 as YYEEEE. This CDR3 reads CASSPSTMPLDEQFF. The CDR3 DNA follows: TGTGCCAGCAGCCCCAGTACGATGCCCTTGGATGAGCAGTTCTTC.